Listed here is a single T cell receptor (beta chain). The antigen remains undetermined. J gave up 5 bases and V 2 bases, and 16 bases lay outside the gene matches. Germline CDR1 reads SGDLS; CDR2 reads YYNGEE. This CDR3 contains 20 residues. Study outcomes and limitations: The larger-cohort validation was restricted to a single TCR beta V-J rearrangement rather than whole repertoires. Tumor-infiltrating Treg TCR alpha and beta sequences overlapped most with tumor naive CD4+ T cells, then blood naive. Tumor memory CD4+ T cell TCR gene usage was found to cluster with blood and lymph node memory CD4+ cells and with lymph node naive CD4+ cells.

Full-length variable regions came from constant-region reverse primers plus semi-nested Nested Universal Primer A PCR. TCRdb recomputed calls from the 5' RACE reads with MiXCR, one row per CDR3 protein. The sample lists 32,000 or so distinct CDR3 sequences; over 20% were seen once. Tregs were sorted as CD4+CD25+CD127-/low cells. The chain links TRBV9 to TRBJ2-1, with 13 bases identical to TRBD2. The sequenced sample consisted of tumor-infiltrating Tregs sorted from the breast tumor. The TCR comes from a female donor with breast cancer. Written as DNA, the CDR3 is TGTGCCAGCAGCGTCGGACTAGCGGGAGTGAGGACACACACACACAATGAGCAGTTCTTC. This codes for CASSVGLAGVRTHTHNEQFF.